One and the same sample provided the 22 T cell receptor beta chains below, sequenced in a study of blood T cell repertoires in COVID-19. Assay used: immunoSEQ multiplex PCR; TCRdb lists only in-frame clones, some missing. The sample includes some 140,000 clones, roughly 83% of them seen just once. The sample comprised peripheral blood. The origin of the receptors is a woman in her 70s with COVID-19, enrolled during active disease.

This clone was detected once. This rearrangement joins TRBV5-1 to TRBJ1-2; 8 positions match TRBD1. V lost 4 bases and J lost 7; bases outside the gene matches: 21. This CDR3 region has 18 residues. The germline gives CDR1 SGHRS, CDR2 YFSETQ. Written as DNA, the CDR3 is TGCGCCAGCAGCGAGTCGAAATTGGACAGGGCTAGAGACAGTGGCTACACCTTC. Amino acid sequence: CASSESKLDRARDSGYTF. Looking up the rest from reference TRBV5-1 and TRBJ1-2 gives the full variable domain: KAGVTQTPRYLIKTRGQQVTLSCSPISGHRSVSWYQQTPGQGLQFLFEYFSETQRNKGNFPGRFSGRQFSNSRSEMNVSTLELGDSALYLCASSESKLDRARDSGYTFGSGTRLTVV.

This chain connects TRBV2 to TRBJ1-1; D possibly corresponds to TRBD1 (5 bases). Germline CDR1 SNHLY, CDR2 FYNNEI. With 7 bases removed from V and 1 base from J, the gap between germline ends came to 13 bases. The CDR3 is made up of 14 amino acids. CDR3 sequence (DNA): TGTGCCAGCATAAAGACAGATTCGAACACTGAAGCTTTCTTT. Protein product: CASIKTDSNTEAFF.

CDR3 nucleotides: TGTGCCAGCTCGCCCGCCGACAACACAGATACGCAGTATTTT. As protein: CASSPADNTDTQYF. V is TRBV18 and J is TRBJ2-3; D not certain. CDR1 and CDR2 (germline): KGHSH, LQKENI. This CDR3 contains 14 residues. The V end was cut by 6 bases, the J end by 2 bases, with 12 bases between.

The chain is built from TRBV5-1 and TRBJ1-2; D remains ambiguous. The V and J ends lost 5 bases and 2 bases respectively, with 7 bases between them. CDR1 and CDR2 from the germline V gene are SGHRS and YFSETQ. There are 12 residues in the CDR3. CDR3 nucleotides: TGCGCCAGCAGGCGGGAAAACTATGGCTACACCTTC. It is translated as CASRRENYGYTF. The full variable domain, rest sourced from reference TRBV5-1 and TRBJ1-2, is KAGVTQTPRYLIKTRGQQVTLSCSPISGHRSVSWYQQTPGQGLQFLFEYFSETQRNKGNFPGRFSGRQFSNSRSEMNVSTLELGDSALYLCASRRENYGYTFGSGTRLTVV.

The chain employs TRBV5-1 and TRBJ1-6; D might be TRBD1 (5 bases). The CDR3 has 14 residues. The V gene's germline CDR1 is SGHRS and CDR2 YFSETQ. Trimming stripped 2 bases from V and 9 bases from J, with 12 bases between. The CDR3 protein is CASSLGDFGSPLHF. In DNA, the CDR3 is TGCGCCAGCAGCTTAGGGGACTTTGGTTCACCCCTCCACTTT.

The genes are TRBV2 and TRBJ2-1; a possible D gene is TRBD2 (5 bases). The CDR3 consists of 14 residues. The germline CDR1 and CDR2 sequences are SNHLY and FYNNEI. The V gene lost 4 bases and the J gene lost 9 bases, with 16 bases spanning the gap. DNA for the CDR3: TGTGCCAGCAGTGTCGAGACACCCGGGGTTGAGCAGTTCTTC. Its protein is CASSVETPGVEQFF.

This clone was counted between two and nine times. The DNA for the CDR3 is TGCGCCAGCAAGGAGGGGACAGGGTCCTACGAGCAGTACTTC. Translation: CASKEGTGSYEQYF. V and J are TRBV5-1 and TRBJ2-7; TRBD1 matches 9 bases. V was clipped by 6 bases and J by 1 base; unmatched bases: 5. The CDR3 loop spans 14 amino acids. Per germline, CDR1 SGHRS and CDR2 YFSETQ.

This clone was picked up a small number of times. The chain recombines TRBV7-3 with TRBJ1-1; no clear D. V was trimmed by 0 bases and J by 3 bases, leaving 8 bases between them. This CDR3 is 14 amino acids long. The germline V gene has CDR1 SGHTA and CDR2 FQGTGA. The CDR3 reads CASSLTLADTEAFF. The CDR3 DNA sequence: TGTGCCAGCAGCTTAACGTTGGCAGACACTGAAGCTTTCTTT. The variable domain in full, completed from reference TRBV7-3 and TRBJ1-1, reads GAGVSQTPSNKVTEKGKYVELRCDPISGHTALYWYRQSLGQGPEFLIYFQGTGAADDSGLPNDRFFAVRPEGSVSTLKIQRTERGDSAVYLCASSLTLADTEAFFGQGTRLTVV.

V and J are TRBV11-2 and TRBJ2-2, with D maybe TRBD2 (6 bases). This CDR3 region has 18 residues. V was trimmed by 4 bases and J by 4 bases, leaving 22 bases between them. The V gene's germline CDR1 is SGHAT and CDR2 FQNNGV. CDR3: CASSSQGGGVVATGELFF. The CDR3, as DNA: TGTGCCAGCAGCTCTCAGGGCGGAGGGGTAGTGGCCACCGGGGAGCTGTTTTTT.

This clone was seen a single time. The rearrangement joins TRBV2 to TRBJ2-3; a possible D gene is TRBD2 (6 bases). The ends were cut back, 4 bases at V and 2 bases at J, with 16 bases in the middle. CDR3 size: 16 residues. Per the germline V gene, CDR1 is SNHLY and CDR2 is FYNNEI. CDR3 nucleotide sequence: TGTGCCAGCAGTGTCCGCGGGATAGGGTCCACAGATACGCAGTATTTT. Translation gives CASSVRGIGSTDTQYF. The full variable domain, completed using reference TRBV2 and TRBJ2-3, is EPEVTQTPSHQVTQMGQEVILRCVPISNHLYFYWYRQILGQKVEFLVSFYNNEISEKSEIFDDQFSVERPDGSNFTLKIRSTKLEDSAMYFCASSVRGIGSTDTQYFGPGTRLTVL.

The chain links TRBV6-2 or TRBV6-3 to TRBJ1-4, with D possibly matching TRBD1 (6 bases). Deletions cut 5 bases from V and 2 bases from J, with 9 bases between. CDR1 MNHEY and CDR2 SVGEGT come from the germline V gene. CDR3 length: 14 residues. The CDR3 sequence: CASSDRFTNEKLFF. In nucleotides, the CDR3 is TGTGCCAGCAGTGACAGGTTTACTAATGAAAAACTGTTTTTT.

CDR3 DNA: TGCAGTGTTTTACAGGGGGATGGCTACACCTTC. This translates into CSVLQGDGYTF. The chain couples TRBV20-1 to TRBJ1-2; 8 bases align to TRBD1. The junction had 4 bases not matched to a gene; V was cut back by 7 bases and J by 6 bases. The CDR3 runs to 11 residues. Germline CDR1 is DFQATT and CDR2 is SNEGSKA (reference sequence).

The rearrangement uses TRBV6-6 and TRBJ2-1; D is unresolved. CDR1 and CDR2 (germline): MNHNY, SVGAGI (reference sequence). CDR3 length equals 13 residues. Trimming stripped 5 bases from V and 3 bases from J, with 8 bases between. The CDR3 bases are TGTGCCAGCAGTCACAGAAACTACAATGAGCAGTTCTTC. Residues: CASSHRNYNEQFF.

The chain couples TRBV5-4 to TRBJ1-2; the D gene is possibly TRBD1 (6 bases). V was cut by 4 bases and J by 1 base, with 14 bases left in between. There are 15 residues in the CDR3. Germline CDR1 and CDR2: SGHNT and YYREEE (reference sequence). The CDR3 reads CASSAGDQINYGYTF. In nucleotides, the CDR3 is TGTGCCAGCAGCGCAGGGGACCAAATTAACTATGGCTACACCTTC.

The rearrangement uses TRBV10-3 and TRBJ1-1; D call uncertain. The germline V gene encodes CDR1 ENHRY and CDR2 SYGVKD. Deletions cut 2 bases from V and 11 bases from J, with 9 bases between. The length of the CDR3 is 11 residues. The CDR3 DNA follows: TGTGCCATCAGTGAGAAGAGTCTGGCTTTCTTT. This translates into CAISEKSLAFF.

This clone turned up a few times. This chain joins TRBV30 and TRBJ1-6; 11 bases are a match to TRBD1. This CDR3 comprises 17 residues. Germline V CDR1 and CDR2: GTSNPN, SVGIG (reference sequence). V was clipped by 3 bases and J by 8 bases; unmatched bases: 12. DNA for the CDR3: TGTGCCTGGAGGCCCCGCGTCCGGGACAGGGGGTATTCACCCCTCCACTTT. Its protein product is CAWRPRVRDRGYSPLHF. Looking up the rest from reference TRBV30 and TRBJ1-6 gives the full variable domain: SQTIHQWPATLVQPVGSPLSLECTVEGTSNPNLYWYRQAAGRGLQLLFYSVGIGQISSEVPQNLSASRPQDRQFILSSKKLLLSDSGFYLCAWRPRVRDRGYSPLHFGNGTRLTVT.

The chain combines TRBV30 with TRBJ2-3; 9 bases align to TRBD2. This CDR3 has 14 amino acids. Per germline, CDR1 GTSNPN and CDR2 SVGIG (reference sequence). V shed 2 bases, J shed 2 bases, and the junction held 2 bases outside the gene matches. In DNA form, the CDR3 reads TGTGCCTGGAGTCCGGGACTAGCCACAGATACGCAGTATTTT. Translating it yields CAWSPGLATDTQYF.

The chain recombines TRBV7-6 with TRBJ2-1; 10 nucleotides align to TRBD2. The CDR3 has 18 residues. Trimming removed 1 base from V and 2 bases from J; junction bases left unmatched: 8. Germline V gene sequence: CDR1 SGHVS, CDR2 FNYEAQ. The CDR3: CASSLGTSGGAAYNEQFF. The CDR3 DNA follows: TGTGCCAGCAGCTTAGGTACCAGCGGGGGGGCCGCCTACAATGAGCAGTTCTTC.

This chain links TRBV9 with TRBJ2-3; D gene uncertain. Trimming cost V 4 bases and J 2 bases, with 11 bases left between them. The CDR3 runs 14 residues. Germline V gives CDR1 SGDLS, CDR2 YYNGEE. CDR3 coding DNA: TGTGCCAGCAGCCCAGGTCGGTCCACAGATACGCAGTATTTT. It codes for CASSPGRSTDTQYF.

The rearrangement links TRBV6-5 to TRBJ1-2, with TRBD1 matching 9 bases. This CDR3 region has 15 residues. The V gene's germline CDR1 is MNHEY and CDR2 SVGAGI. V shed 2 bases, J shed 9 bases, and the junction held 10 bases outside the gene matches. The CDR3 loop reads CASSYGGQGRHSYTF. The CDR3 coding sequence is TGTGCCAGCAGTTACGGGGGACAGGGAAGGCATAGCTACACCTTC.

J is TRBJ1-6 and V is TRBV7-8; the D is unclear. The CDR3 is 12 residues long. V was shortened by 8 bases and J by 13 bases, with 15 bases between the two germline ends. Germline lookup yields CDR1 SGHVS and CDR2 FQNEAQ. CDR3 nucleotide sequence: TGTGCCAGCCGCCAGTCGGAGTTGCCCCTCCACTTT. Amino acids: CASRQSELPLHF.

V gene TRBV5-1 combines with J gene TRBJ2-1; maybe TRBD2 (6 bases). CDR3 length: 15 amino acids. CDR1 and CDR2 (germline): SGHRS, YFSETQ. Trimming stripped 5 bases from V and 0 bases from J, with 12 bases between. CDR3: CASSTDGSSYNEQFF. CDR3 sequence (DNA): TGCGCCAGCAGTACCGACGGGAGCTCCTACAATGAGCAGTTCTTC.